This T cell receptor (beta chain) was retrieved from a study of cytomegalovirus exposure and HLA in healthy donors. Trimming took 3 bases from V and 4 from J, leaving 9 bases between them. CDR3 length: 13 residues. Germline loops: CDR1 LNHDA, CDR2 SQIVND (reference sequence). The primer mix had 60 Vbeta and 13 Jbeta primers. Assay used: immunoSEQ multiplex PCR; TCRdb lists only in-frame clones, some missing. The sample yields about 190,000 clones, over 9.5% seen once. V and J are TRBV19 and TRBJ1-2; perhaps TRBD1 as D (6 bases). Sequencing used PBMCs. The TCR comes from a man aged 45 to 65 in good health and CMV-seropositive. Here the CDR3 reads CASSMAGVYGYTF. In DNA form, the CDR3 reads TGTGCCAGTAGTATGGCAGGGGTCTATGGCTACACCTTC.